This note documents a single TCR beta chain sequence. These data originate in a study of T cells in Graves' hyperthyroidism and ophthalmopathy. The CDR3 regions of TCR beta were amplified from RNA transcripts. The HTBI primer set served for first-round RT-PCR of the TCR CDR3. TCRdb itself ran the multiplex PCR reads through MiXCR, one entry per CDR3 protein. The sample records about 570,000 distinct CDR3 sequences, 35% to 55% being singletons. The diagnoses drew upon clinical symptoms, serum thyroxine and TRAb, thyroid ultrasound and orbital computed tomography. Germline CDR1 reads LNHNV; CDR2 reads YYDKDF (reference sequence). This CDR3 comprises 16 residues. Trimming shortened V by 0 bases and J by 1 base, and 12 bases separated the two germline ends.

The sequencing input was peripheral blood or thyroid tissue (not recorded which). The sequence was collected from an adult woman with Graves' disease, either hyperthyroidism or ophthalmopathy (not recorded which). J is TRBJ1-1 and V is TRBV15; TRBD1 is a possible D gene (6 bases). The DNA of the CDR3 is TGTGCCACCAGCAGAGATCCGGCAGGGGCGAACACTGAAGCTTTCTTT. Encoded protein: CATSRDPAGANTEAFF.